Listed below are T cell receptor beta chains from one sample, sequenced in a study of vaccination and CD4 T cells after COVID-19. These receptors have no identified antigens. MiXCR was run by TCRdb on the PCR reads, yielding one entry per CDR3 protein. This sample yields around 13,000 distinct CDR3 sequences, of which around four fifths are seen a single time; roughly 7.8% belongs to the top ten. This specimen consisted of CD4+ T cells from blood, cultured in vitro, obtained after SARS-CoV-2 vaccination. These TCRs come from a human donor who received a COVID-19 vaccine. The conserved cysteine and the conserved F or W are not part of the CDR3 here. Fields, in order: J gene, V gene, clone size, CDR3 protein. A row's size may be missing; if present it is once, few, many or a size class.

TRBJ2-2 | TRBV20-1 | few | SARDGAKNTGELF
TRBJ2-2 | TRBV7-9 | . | ASSLVVNWGTGELF
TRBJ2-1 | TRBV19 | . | ASSPGGSVNEQF
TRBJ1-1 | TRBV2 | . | ASSDWPLEAF
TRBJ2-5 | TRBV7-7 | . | ASSLGAPFQETQY
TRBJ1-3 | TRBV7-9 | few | ASSFGTGTGNTIY
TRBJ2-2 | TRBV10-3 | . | AISEDGAARTGELF
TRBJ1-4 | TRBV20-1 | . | SASTGVGEKLF
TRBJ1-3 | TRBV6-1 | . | ASRASGNTIY
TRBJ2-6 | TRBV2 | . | ASSALVSGANVLT
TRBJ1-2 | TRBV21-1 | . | ASGDREGDGYT
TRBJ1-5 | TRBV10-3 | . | AISAGTANRPQH